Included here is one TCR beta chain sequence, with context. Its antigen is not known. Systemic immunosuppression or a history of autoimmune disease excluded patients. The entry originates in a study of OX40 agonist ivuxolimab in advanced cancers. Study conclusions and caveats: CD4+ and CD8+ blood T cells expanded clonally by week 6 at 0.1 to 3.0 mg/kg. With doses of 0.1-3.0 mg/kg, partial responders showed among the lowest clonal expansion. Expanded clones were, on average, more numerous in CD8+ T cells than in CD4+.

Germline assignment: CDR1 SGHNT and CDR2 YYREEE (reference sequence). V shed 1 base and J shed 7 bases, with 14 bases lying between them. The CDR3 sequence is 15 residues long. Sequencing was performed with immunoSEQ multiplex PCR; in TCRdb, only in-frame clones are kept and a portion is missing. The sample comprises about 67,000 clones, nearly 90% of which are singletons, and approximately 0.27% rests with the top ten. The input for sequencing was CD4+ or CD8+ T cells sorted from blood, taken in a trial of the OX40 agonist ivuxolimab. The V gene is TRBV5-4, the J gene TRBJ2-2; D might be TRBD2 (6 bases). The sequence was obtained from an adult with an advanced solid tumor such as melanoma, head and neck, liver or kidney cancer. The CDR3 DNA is TGTGCCAGCAGCTTGTACGCGGGGACCCACGGGGAGCTGTTTTTT. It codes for CASSLYAGTHGELFF.